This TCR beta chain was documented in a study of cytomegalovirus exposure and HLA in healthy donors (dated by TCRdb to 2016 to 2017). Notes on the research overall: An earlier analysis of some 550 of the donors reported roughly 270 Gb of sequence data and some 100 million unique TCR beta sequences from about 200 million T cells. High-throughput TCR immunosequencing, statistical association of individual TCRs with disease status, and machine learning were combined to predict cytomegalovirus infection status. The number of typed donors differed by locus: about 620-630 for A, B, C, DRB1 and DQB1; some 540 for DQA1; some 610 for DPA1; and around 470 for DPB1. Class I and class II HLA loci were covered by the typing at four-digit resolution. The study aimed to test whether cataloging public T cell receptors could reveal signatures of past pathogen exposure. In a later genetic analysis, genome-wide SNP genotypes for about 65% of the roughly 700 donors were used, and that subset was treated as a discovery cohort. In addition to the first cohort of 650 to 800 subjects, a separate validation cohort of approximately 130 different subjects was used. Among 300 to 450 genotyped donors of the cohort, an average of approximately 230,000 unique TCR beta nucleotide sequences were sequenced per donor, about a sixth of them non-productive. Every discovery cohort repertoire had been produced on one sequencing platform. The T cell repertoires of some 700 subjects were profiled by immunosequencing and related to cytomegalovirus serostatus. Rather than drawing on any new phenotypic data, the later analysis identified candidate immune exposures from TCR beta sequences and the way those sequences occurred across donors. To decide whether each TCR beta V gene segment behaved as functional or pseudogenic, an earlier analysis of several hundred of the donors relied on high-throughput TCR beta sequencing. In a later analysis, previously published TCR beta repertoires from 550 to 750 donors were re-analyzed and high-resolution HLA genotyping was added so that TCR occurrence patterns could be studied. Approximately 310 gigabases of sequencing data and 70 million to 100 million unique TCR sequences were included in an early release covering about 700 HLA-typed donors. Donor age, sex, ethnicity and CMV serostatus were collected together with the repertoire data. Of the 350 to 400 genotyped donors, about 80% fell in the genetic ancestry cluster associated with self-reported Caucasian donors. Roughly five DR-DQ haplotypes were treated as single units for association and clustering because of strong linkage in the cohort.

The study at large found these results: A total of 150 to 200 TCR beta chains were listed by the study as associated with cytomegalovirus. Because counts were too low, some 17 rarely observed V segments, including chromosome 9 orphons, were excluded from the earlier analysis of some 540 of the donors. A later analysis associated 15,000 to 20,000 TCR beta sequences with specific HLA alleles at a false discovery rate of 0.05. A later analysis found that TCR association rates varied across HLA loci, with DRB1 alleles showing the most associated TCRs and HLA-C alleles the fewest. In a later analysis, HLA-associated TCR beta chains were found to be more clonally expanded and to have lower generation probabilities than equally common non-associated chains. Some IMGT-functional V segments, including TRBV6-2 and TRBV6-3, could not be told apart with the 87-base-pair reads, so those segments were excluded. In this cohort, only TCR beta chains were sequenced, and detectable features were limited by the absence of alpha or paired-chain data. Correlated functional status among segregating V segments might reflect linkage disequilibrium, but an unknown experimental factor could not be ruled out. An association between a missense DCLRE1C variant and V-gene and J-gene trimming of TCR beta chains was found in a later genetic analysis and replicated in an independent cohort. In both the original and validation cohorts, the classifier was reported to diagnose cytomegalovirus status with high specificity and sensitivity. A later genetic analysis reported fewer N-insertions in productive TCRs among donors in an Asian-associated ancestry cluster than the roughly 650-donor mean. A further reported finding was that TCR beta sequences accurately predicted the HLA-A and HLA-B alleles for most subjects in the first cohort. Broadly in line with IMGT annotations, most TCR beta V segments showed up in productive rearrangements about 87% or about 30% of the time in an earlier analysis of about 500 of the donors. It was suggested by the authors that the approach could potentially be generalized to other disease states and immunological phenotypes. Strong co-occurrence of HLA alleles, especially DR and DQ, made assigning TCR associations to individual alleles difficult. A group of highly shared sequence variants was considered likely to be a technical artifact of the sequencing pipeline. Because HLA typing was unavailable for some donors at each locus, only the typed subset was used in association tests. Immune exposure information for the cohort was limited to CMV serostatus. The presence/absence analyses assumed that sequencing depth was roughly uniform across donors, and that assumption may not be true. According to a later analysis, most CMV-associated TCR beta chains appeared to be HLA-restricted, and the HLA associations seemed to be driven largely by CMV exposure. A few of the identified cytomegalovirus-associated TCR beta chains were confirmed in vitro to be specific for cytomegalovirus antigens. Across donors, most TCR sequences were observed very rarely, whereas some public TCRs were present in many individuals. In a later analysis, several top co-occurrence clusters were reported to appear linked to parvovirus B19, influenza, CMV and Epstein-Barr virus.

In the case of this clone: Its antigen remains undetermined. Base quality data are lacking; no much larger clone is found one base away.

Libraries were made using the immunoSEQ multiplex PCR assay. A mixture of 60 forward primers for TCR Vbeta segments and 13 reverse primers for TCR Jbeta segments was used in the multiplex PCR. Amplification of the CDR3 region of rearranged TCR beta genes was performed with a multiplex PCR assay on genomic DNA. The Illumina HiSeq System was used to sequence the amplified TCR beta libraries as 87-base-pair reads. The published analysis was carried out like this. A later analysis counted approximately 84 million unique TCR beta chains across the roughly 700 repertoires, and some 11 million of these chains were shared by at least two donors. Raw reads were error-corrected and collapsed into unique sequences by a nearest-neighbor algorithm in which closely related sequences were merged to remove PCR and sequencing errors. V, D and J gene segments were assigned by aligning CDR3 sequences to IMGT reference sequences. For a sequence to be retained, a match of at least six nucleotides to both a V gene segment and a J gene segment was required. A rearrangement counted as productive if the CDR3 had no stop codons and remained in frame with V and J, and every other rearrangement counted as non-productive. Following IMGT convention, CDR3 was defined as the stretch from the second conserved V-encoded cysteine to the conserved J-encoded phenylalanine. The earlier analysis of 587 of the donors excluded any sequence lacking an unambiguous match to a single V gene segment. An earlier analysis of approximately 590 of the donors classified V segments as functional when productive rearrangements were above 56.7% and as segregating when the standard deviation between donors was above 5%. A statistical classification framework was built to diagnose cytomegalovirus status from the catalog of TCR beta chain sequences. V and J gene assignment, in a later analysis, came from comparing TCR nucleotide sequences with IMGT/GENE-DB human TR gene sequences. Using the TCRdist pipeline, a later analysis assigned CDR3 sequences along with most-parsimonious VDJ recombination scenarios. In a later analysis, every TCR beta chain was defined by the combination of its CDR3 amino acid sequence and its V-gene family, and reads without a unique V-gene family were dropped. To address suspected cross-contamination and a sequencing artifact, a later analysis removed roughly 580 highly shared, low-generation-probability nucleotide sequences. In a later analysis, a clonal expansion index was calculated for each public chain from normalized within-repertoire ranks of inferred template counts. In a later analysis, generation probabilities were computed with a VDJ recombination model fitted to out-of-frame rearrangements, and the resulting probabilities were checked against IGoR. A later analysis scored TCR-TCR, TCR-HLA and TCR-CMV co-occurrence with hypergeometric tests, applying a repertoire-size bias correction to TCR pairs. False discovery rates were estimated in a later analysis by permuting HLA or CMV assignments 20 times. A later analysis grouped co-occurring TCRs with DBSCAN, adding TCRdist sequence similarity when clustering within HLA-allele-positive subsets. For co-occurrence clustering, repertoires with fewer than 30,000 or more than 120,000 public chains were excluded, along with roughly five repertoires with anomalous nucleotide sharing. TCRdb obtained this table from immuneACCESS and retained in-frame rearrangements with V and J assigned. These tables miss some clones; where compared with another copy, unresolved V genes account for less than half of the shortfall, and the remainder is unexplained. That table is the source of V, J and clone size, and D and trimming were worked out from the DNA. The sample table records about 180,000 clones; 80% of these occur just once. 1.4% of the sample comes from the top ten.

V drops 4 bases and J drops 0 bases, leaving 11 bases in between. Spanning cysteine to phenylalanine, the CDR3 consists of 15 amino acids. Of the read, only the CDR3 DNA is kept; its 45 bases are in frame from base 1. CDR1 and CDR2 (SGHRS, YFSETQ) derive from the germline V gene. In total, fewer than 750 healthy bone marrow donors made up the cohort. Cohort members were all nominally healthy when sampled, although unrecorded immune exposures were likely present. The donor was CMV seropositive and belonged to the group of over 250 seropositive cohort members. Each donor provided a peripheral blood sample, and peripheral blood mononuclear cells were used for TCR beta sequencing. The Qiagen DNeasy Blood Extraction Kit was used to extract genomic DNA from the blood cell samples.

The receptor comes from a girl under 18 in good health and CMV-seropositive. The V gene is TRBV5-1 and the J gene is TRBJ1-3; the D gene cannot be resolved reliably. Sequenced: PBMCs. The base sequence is TGCGCCAGCAGCCTAGGTTCTTTCTCTGGAAACACCATATATTTT. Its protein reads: CASSLGSFSGNTIYF.